This TCR beta chain stems from a study of T cells in Graves' hyperthyroidism and ophthalmopathy. Amplified TCR beta CDR3 regions derived from RNA transcripts. First-round RT-PCR with HTBI primers amplified the TCR CDR3 region. TCRdb redid the calling of the multiplex PCR reads with MiXCR, one entry per CDR3 protein. Altogether fewer than 650,000 distinct CDR3 sequences are present, approximately 15% being singletons, with the ten largest covering under 7%. This clonotype was recorded many times. This receptor was obtained from a woman aged 25 to 39 with Graves' hyperthyroidism that later progressed to Graves' ophthalmopathy. The specimen sequenced was blood.

The CDR3 region is CAVGTGDFGEQYF. The CDR3 DNA reads as TGTGCCGTTGGGACAGGGGACTTCGGGGAGCAGTACTTC. The rearrangement uses TRBV10-3 and TRBJ2-7; 10 bases agree with TRBD1. V dropped 11 bases and J dropped 7; count of bases not matched to a gene: 11. The germline gives CDR1 ENHRY, CDR2 SYGVKD. The CDR3 has 13 residues.